The 19 T cell receptor beta chains listed next were all sequenced from one sample in a study of cytomegalovirus exposure and HLA in healthy donors. Profiling relied on immunoSEQ multiplex PCR, and the TCRdb table lists in-frame clones only, not all of them. The sample has about 280,000 clones; around 89% are singletons. The sequencing input was PBMCs. These receptors originate from a young woman in good health and CMV-seronegative.

The V call is TRBV9, the J call TRBJ2-5; D uncertain. CDR3 length: 13 residues. Germline lookup yields CDR1 SGDLS and CDR2 YYNGEE. The V gene lost 2 bases and the J gene lost 3 bases, with 8 bases spanning the gap. The CDR3 here is CASSVSLEETQYF. The CDR3 DNA sequence: TGTGCCAGCAGCGTTTCTCTCGAAGAGACCCAGTACTTC.

The rearrangement joins TRBV5-1 to TRBJ1-1, with no clear D. Germline assignment: CDR1 SGHRS and CDR2 YFSETQ. V shed 6 bases and J shed 4 bases, with 10 bases lying between them. The CDR3 totals 12 residues. CDR3 DNA sequence: TGCGCCAGCACCCATGGGAGCACTGAAGCTTTCTTT. This translates into CASTHGSTEAFF.

This CDR3 is CASSPAGSRYEQYF. The CDR3 DNA is TGTGCCAGCAGCCCCGCCGGGTCACGCTACGAGCAGTACTTC. This chain connects TRBV7-6 to TRBJ2-7; no definite D call. The length of the CDR3 is 14 residues. Trimming took 5 bases from V and 3 from J, leaving 14 bases between them. Germline V gene data show CDR1 as SGHVS and CDR2 as FNYEAQ. Based on the CDR3 plus reference TRBV7-6 and TRBJ2-7, the full variable domain is GAGVSQSPRYKVTKRGQDVALRCDPISGHVSLYWYRQALGQGPEFLTYFNYEAQQDKSGLPNDRFSAERPEGSISTLTIQRTEQRDSAMYRCASSPAGSRYEQYFGPGTRLTVT.

The V and J genes are TRBV19 and TRBJ1-1, with D hard to call. From germline, CDR1 is LNHDA and CDR2 SQIVND (reference sequence). V dropped 5 bases and J dropped 4 bases, with 11 bases sitting between them. The CDR3 totals 13 residues. The CDR3 here is CASSAGGPTEAFF. The CDR3 DNA reads as TGTGCCAGTAGTGCGGGAGGTCCCACTGAAGCTTTCTTT. The full variable domain, completed using reference TRBV19 and TRBJ1-1, is DGGITQSPKYLFRKEGQNVTLSCEQNLNHDAMYWYRQDPGQGLRLIYYSQIVNDFQKGDIAEGYSVSREKKESFPLTVTSAQKNPTAFYLCASSAGGPTEAFFGQGTRLTVV.

This clone was seen only a few times. The chain uses TRBV10-3 and TRBJ2-7; D possibly corresponds to TRBD1 (6 bases). CDR1 ENHRY and CDR2 SYGVKD come from the germline V gene. V was cut by 7 bases and J by 0 bases, with 7 bases left in between. The CDR3 runs 12 residues. CDR3 residues: CAIKDSSYEQYF. DNA of the CDR3: TGTGCCATCAAGGACAGCTCCTACGAGCAGTACTTC.

The rearrangement joins TRBV28 to TRBJ2-7; 8 nucleotides match TRBD2. The CDR3 loop spans 18 amino acids. The trim removed 6 bases at V and 2 bases at J, leaving 18 bases unmatched. The V gene's germline CDR1 is MDHEN and CDR2 SYDVKM. CDR3 DNA: TGTGCCAGCAGGGACAGAACCTTTAGCGGGACTGGAACCTACGAGCAGTACTTC. It specifies CASRDRTFSGTGTYEQYF.

The chain combines TRBV5-1 with TRBJ2-5, with 11 bases aligning to TRBD2. The CDR3 sequence is 17 residues long. Trimming at V came to 4 bases and at J to 4 bases, leaving 12 bases not matched to a gene. The germline V gene encodes CDR1 SGHRS and CDR2 YFSETQ. The CDR3 spells CASSILSLAGAPETQYF. CDR3 nucleotide sequence: TGCGCCAGCAGCATCCTGTCACTAGCGGGAGCCCCAGAGACCCAGTACTTC.

CDR3 sequence reads: CAIRTGGAPQHF. CDR3 in DNA: TGCGCCATCCGGACAGGGGGAGCGCCCCAGCATTTT. The chain carries TRBV23-1 and TRBJ1-5, with 10 nucleotides matching TRBD1. TRBV23-1 is known as an ORF, though its function is uncertain. CDR3 size: 12 residues. V was clipped by 10 bases and J by 9 bases; unmatched bases: 6.

The chain recombines TRBV27 with TRBJ2-5, with 9 bases matching TRBD1. The end of the DNA is better explained by TRBJ2-7, so the J call may be wrong. The length of the CDR3 is 16 residues. The germline V gene encodes CDR1 MNHEY and CDR2 SMNVEV (reference sequence). The CDR3 nucleotides are TGTGCCAGCAGCCCCAATATCGGGACAGGGAGCTACGAGCAGTACTTC. Its protein product is CASSPNIGTGSYEQYF.

This chain uses TRBV7-3 with TRBJ2-2, with D possibly being TRBD1 (5 bases). Germline lookup yields CDR1 SGHTA and CDR2 FQGTGA. V was clipped by 2 bases and J by 8 bases, with 12 bases between them. This CDR3 is 14 amino acids long. This chain's CDR3 is CASSLYQGRGELFF. The CDR3 nucleotides read TGTGCCAGCAGCTTATATCAGGGCCGAGGGGAGCTGTTTTTT.

V gene TRBV2 combines with J gene TRBJ2-5; D perhaps matches TRBD1 (5 bases). The J call may be wrong; the DNA end is better matched by TRBJ2-7. The CDR3 runs 13 residues. Germline V gene lookup returns CDR1 SNHLY and CDR2 FYNNEI. The CDR3 region has the DNA TGTGCCAGCAGGGGGCGGAGTTCCTACGAGCAGTACTTC. This translates into CASRGRSSYEQYF.

This clone was recorded a few times. V and J are TRBV15 and TRBJ1-2, with TRBD1 matching over 8 bases. CDR3 size: 13 residues. Germline loops: CDR1 LNHNV, CDR2 YYDKDF (reference sequence). V was pared by 3 bases and J by 8 bases, with 5 bases of the junction left unmatched. As DNA, the CDR3 is TGTGCCACCAGCAGGACGACAGGGGTGGGCTACACCTTC. Its protein is CATSRTTGVGYTF.

The chain is built from TRBV6-5 and TRBJ1-2; D is uncertain. The CDR3 loop spans 15 amino acids. Trimming removed 2 bases from V and 1 base from J, with 11 bases in between. Germline CDR1 is MNHEY and CDR2 is SVGAGI. The CDR3 region is CASSYAGSLNYGYTF. CDR3 sequence (DNA): TGTGCCAGCAGTTACGCGGGGTCCCTTAACTATGGCTACACCTTC.

The rearrangement links TRBV7-8 to TRBJ2-1; TRBD2 aligns across 13 bases. The CDR3 totals 17 residues. Germline CDR1 reads SGHVS; CDR2 reads FQNEAQ. After removal of 2 bases from V and 8 bases from J, the junction contained 9 bases not matched to a gene. Written as DNA, the CDR3 is TGTGCCAGCAGCTTAAGGACTAGCGGGAGCGGGGTGGATGAGCAGTTCTTC. Translated, it gives CASSLRTSGSGVDEQFF. Using reference TRBV7-8 and TRBJ2-1 for the parts outside the CDR3, the full variable domain is GAGVSQSPRYKVAKRGQDVALRCDPISGHVSLFWYQQALGQGPEFLTYFQNEAQLDKSGLPSDRFFAERPEGSVSTLKIQRTQQEDSAVYLCASSLRTSGSGVDEQFFGPGTRLTVL.

The CDR3 DNA is TGTGCCAGCAGTTCCACAGGGGTTCTGGACACCATATATTTT. This translates into CASSSTGVLDTIYF. The V and J genes are TRBV9 and TRBJ1-3, with TRBD1 matching 7 bases. The germline CDR1 and CDR2 sequences are SGDLS and YYNGEE. The CDR3 length is 14 residues. Losses at the gene ends were 5 bases for V and 8 bases for J; bases not matched to a gene: 10.

This clone was seen just once. This sequence joins TRBV9 and TRBJ2-1; 9 bases fit TRBD2. The CDR3 spans 15 residues. The germline gives CDR1 SGDLS, CDR2 YYNGEE. The V and J ends lost 0 bases and 9 bases, in that order; junction bases with no gene match: 7. CDR3 protein: CASSVATSGSAEQFF. CDR3 nucleotide sequence: TGTGCCAGCAGCGTAGCAACTAGCGGGTCTGCTGAGCAGTTCTTC.

The CDR3 nucleotides are TGCGCCAGTTCGGATTGGACAGGGCTAAACTACGAGCAGTACTTC. Amino acid sequence: CASSDWTGLNYEQYF. The J gene is TRBJ2-7, the V gene TRBV4-1; 8 bases line up with TRBD1. This CDR3 spans 15 amino acids. J was trimmed by 3 bases and V by 9 bases; bases with no gene match: 13. CDR1 is MGHRA and CDR2 is YSYEKL in the germline V gene.

Regarding this clone: An end of the junction does not agree with germline; a read error may underlie this. The chain uses TRBV27 and TRBJ2-1; possible D gene TRBD2, 5 bases. The CDR3 runs 14 residues. Per the germline V gene, CDR1 is MNHEY and CDR2 is SMNVEV (reference sequence). The DNA for the CDR3 is TGTGCCAGCAGTTCCTCCCCATCTACGTGGGAGCGGTTCTTC. It encodes CASSSSPSTWERFF.

The chain couples TRBV2 to TRBJ2-2, with 10 nucleotides matching TRBD1. Trimming at V came to 6 bases and at J to 4 bases, leaving 14 bases not matched to a gene. CDR3 length equals 18 residues. CDR1 and CDR2 from the germline V gene are SNHLY and FYNNEI. Written as DNA, the CDR3 is TGTGCCAGCAGCGCCAGGGGGACAGGGGTTTCTTTCACCGGGGAGCTGTTTTTT. It specifies CASSARGTGVSFTGELFF.